The text below deals with one TCR beta chain. This clone was seen once. The antigen it binds to is not known. No base quality information exists; no much larger clone differs at one position. This sample is drawn from a study of blood T cell repertoires in COVID-19 (TCRdb year 2020). A note on the overall study: Collaborator samples came from the United States, Italy and Spain and covered acute and convalescent phases of COVID-19. The sample metadata nearly always contained a de-identified subject ID, COVID-19 status, age in years and sex. The samples were drawn from two sources: the first 160 participants of the ongoing ImmuneRACE study, and over 950 subjects contributed by 6 global collaborators. Deeply sampled blood TCRbeta repertoires from subjects exposed to, actively infected with, or recovered from COVID-19 were included in the dataset. Where HLA class I and class II types were available, the types were taken from metadata supplied by the sample provider, not from assay-based typing. The material from the prospective study consisted of cDNA or gDNA derived from T cells, B-cell-depleted T cells, or PBMCs. The repertoires were released in a freely available public database intended as a resource for research on the immune response to SARS-CoV-2. Overall results and qualifications from the work: The amount of clinical and demographic metadata varied by source and participant and was provided uncurated.

TCRbeta CDR3 regions were amplified from genomic DNA using the immunoSEQ Assay, a bias-controlled multiplex PCR. As for the original processing: Nucleated cell counts per sample were estimated from amplification of reference gene primers within the assay. Sequence reads were collapsed and filtered to measure the absolute abundance of every unique TCRbeta CDR3 rearrangement. For each sample, productive Simpson clonality was calculated as the square root of Simpson's diversity index over productive rearrangements. TCRdb took this table from immuneACCESS and kept in-frame rearrangements with V and J called. Such tables lack part of the clones; where checked against another copy, unresolved V genes explain under half of the gap, and the rest is unexplained. Clonal size and the V and J genes are those of that table, whereas D and trimming came from the DNA. This sample comprises tens of thousands of clones, approximately 88% of them detected only once. Together, the top ten hold 3.2% of the sample.

Each collaborating institution followed its own protocols to collect whole blood in K2EDTA tubes. Collaborator samples were shipped for TCRbeta analysis as frozen whole blood, isolated PBMCs, or DNA extracted from either sample type. The CDR3 runs 12 amino acids, cysteine and phenylalanine included. Here the CDR3 DNA is all that survives: 36 bases in frame from base 1. V is shortened by 1 base, J by 6 bases, and the region joining them spans 6 bases. The germline V gene sets CDR1 to MRHNA and CDR2 to SNTAGT. The sequenced material came from peripheral blood. The chain joins TRBV6-4 to TRBJ1-2; no D gene is confidently identified. This TCR came from a man aged 40-55 years with acute or convalescent COVID-19. Read as DNA, the sequence is TGTGCCAGCAGTGACTTTCATGATGGCTACACCTTC. This codes for CASSDFHDGYTF.